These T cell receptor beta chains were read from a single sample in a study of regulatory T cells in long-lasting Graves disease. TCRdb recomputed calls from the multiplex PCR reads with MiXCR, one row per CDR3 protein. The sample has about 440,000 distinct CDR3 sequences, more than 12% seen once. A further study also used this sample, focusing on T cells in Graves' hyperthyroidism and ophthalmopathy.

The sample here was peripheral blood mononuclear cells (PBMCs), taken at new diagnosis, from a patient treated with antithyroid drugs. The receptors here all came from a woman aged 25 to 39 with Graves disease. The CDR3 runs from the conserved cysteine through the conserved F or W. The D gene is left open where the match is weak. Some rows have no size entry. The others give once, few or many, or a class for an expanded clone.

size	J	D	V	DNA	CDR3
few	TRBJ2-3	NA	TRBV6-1	TGTGCCAGCAGTGAAATGGACCGGTCCGCAGATACGCAGTATTTT	CASSEMDRSADTQYF
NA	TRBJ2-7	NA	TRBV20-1	TGCAGTGCTAGTGGCATCTTCGGCGGGCGTTCCTACAATGAGCAGTACTTC	CSASGIFGGRSYNEQYF
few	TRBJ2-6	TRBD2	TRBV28	TGTGCCAGCACCTCGGGGGGGACTGGGGCCAACGTCCTGACTTTC	CASTSGGTGANVLTF
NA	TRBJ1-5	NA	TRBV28	TGTGCCAGCAGTTTGTTAGGAGTTCTTCAGCCCCAGCATTTT	CASSLLGVLQPQHF
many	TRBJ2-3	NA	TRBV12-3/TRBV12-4	TGTGCCAGCTCCTTTCAAATCACAGATACGCAGTATTTT	CASSFQITDTQYF
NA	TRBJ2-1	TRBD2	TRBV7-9	TGTGCCAGCAGCGCTACTAGCGGGAACGATGAGCAGTTCTTC	CASSATSGNDEQFF
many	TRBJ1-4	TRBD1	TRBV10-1	TGCGCCAGCAGTGAGACCGGGACAGCTAATGAAAAACTGTTTTTT	CASSETGTANEKLFF
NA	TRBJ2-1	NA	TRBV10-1	TGCGCCAGCTCCGAAAGACTAGGAGGTGAGCAGTTCTTC	CASSERLGGEQFF
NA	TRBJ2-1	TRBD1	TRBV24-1	TGTGCCACCAGCAATCCAGGGGGTCCCGACAATGAGCAGTTCTTC	CATSNPGGPDNEQFF
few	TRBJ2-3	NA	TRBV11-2	TGTGCCAGCGGCCTCCCAGGGGGCACAGATACGCAGTATTTT	CASGLPGGTDTQYF
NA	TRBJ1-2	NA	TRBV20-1	TGCAGTGCCCCCGGACCTCTCCTCGACACCTTC	CSAPGPLLDTF
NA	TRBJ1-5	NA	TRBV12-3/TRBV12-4	TGTGCCAGCAGTTTAAATTGGGAGCCCCAGCATTTT	CASSLNWEPQHF
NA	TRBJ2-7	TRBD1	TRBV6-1	TGTGCCAGCGCGACAGGGGTCTCCTACGAGCAGTACTTC	CASATGVSYEQYF
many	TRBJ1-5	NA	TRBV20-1	TGCAGTGCTCGAATTTACAGGGTGGGCAATCAGCCCCAGCATTTT	CSARIYRVGNQPQHF
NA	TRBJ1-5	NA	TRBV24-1	TGTGCCACCAGTGATTTAAGGAGCAATCAGCCCCAGCATTTT	CATSDLRSNQPQHF
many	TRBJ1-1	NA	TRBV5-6	TGTGCCAGCAGCTTGGTCACAGGGATCGGGGACACTGAAGCTTTCTTT	CASSLVTGIGDTEAFF
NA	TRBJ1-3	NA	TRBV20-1	TGCAGTGCTAGTGGTGGATCTGGAAACACCATATATTTT	CSASGGSGNTIYF
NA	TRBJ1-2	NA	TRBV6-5	TGTGCCAGCAGTTACCCCTTGTTATGGGACGGACACTATGGCTACACCTTC	CASSYPLLWDGHYGYTF
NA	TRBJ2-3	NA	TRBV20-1	TGCAGTGCTAGCCGGGACAGCACAGATACGCAGTATTTT	CSASRDSTDTQYF
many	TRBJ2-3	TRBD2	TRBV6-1	TGTGCCAGCACCCAAGTCCCGGGACTAGCGGGACCTGGCGGGGATACGCAGTATTTT	CASTQVPGLAGPGGDTQYF
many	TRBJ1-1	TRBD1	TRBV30	TGTGCCTGGAGTCCTGCCGACAGGGTGAATCCTGAAGCTTTCTTT	CAWSPADRVNPEAFF
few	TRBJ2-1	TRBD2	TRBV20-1	TGCAGTGCTCCTCTAGCGGATAAAATTTACAATGAGCAGTTCTTC	CSAPLADKIYNEQFF
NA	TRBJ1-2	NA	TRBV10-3	TGTGCCATCAGTGAGCAGGGCGGGAACTATGGCTACACCTTC	CAISEQGGNYGYTF
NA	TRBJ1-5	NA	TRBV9	TGTGCCAGCAGCTCCCAGGGGCCGGGTCAGCCCCAGCATTTT	CASSSQGPGQPQHF
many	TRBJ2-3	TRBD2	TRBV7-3	TGTGCCAGCAGCTCGTCGGGACTAGCGGGAGTCCCATACACAGATACGCAGTATTTT	CASSSSGLAGVPYTDTQYF
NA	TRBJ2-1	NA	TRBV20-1	TGCAGTGCTAGAGAACTGGGGGTGGCCGACAATGAGCAGTTCTTC	CSARELGVADNEQFF
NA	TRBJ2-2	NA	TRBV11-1	TGTGCCAGCAGCATCAGGGGGGCTTACACCGGGGAGCTGTTTTTT	CASSIRGAYTGELFF
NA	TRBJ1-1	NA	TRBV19	TGTGCCAGTATGGGGTTTGTGACTGAAGCTTTCTTT	CASMGFVTEAFF
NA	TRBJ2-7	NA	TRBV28	TGTGCCAGCAGCCCCGGGGGGCTGGGTGAGCAGTACTTC	CASSPGGLGEQYF
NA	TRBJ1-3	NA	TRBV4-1	TGCGCCAGCAGCCAAGTATGGGGAGTAGCCATATATTTT	CASSQVWGVAIYF
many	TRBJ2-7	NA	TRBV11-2	TGTGCCAGCAGCCAACAGGGAGCACACTACGAGCAGTACTTC	CASSQQGAHYEQYF
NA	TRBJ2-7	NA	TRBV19	TGTGCCAGTAGTATCGGGGGAACCGAGCAGTACTTC	CASSIGGTEQYF
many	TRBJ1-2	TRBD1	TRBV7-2	TGTGCCAGCAGCTCCTCCGGGACAGCATCTAACTATGGCTACACCTTC	CASSSSGTASNYGYTF
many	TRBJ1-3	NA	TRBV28	TGTGCCAGCAGTTTCGTCCAGGCGGGAAACACCATATATTTT	CASSFVQAGNTIYF
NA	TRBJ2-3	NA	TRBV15	TGTGCCACCATCGGGACTCCTAGCACAGATACGCAGTATTTT	CATIGTPSTDTQYF
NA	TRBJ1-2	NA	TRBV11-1	TGTGCCAGCAGCTCGACACTTAACTATGGCTACACCTTC	CASSSTLNYGYTF
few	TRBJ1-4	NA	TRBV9	TGTGCCAGCAGCGTAACAGCACGAAATGAAAAACTGTTTTTT	CASSVTARNEKLFF
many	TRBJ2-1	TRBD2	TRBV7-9	TGTGCCAGCAGCGGAAGTGCGGGAGGGAGGGATGAGCAGTTCTTC	CASSGSAGGRDEQFF
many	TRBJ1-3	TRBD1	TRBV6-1	TGTGCCAGCACGGAAGGGGGCCATGGAAACACCATATATTTT	CASTEGGHGNTIYF
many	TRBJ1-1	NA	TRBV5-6	TGTGCCAGCAGCTTGTACCAAGGAGGCACTGAAGCTTTCTTT	CASSLYQGGTEAFF
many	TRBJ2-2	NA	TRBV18	TGTGCCAGCTCACAGCGGCGGGGGAACACCGGGGAGCTGTTTTTT	CASSQRRGNTGELFF
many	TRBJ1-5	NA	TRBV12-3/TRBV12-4	TGTGCCAGCAGTTACCAACCCGATTCCCAGCACTTT	CASSYQPDSQHF
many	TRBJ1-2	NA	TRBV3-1	TGTGCCAGCAGCCAAGTTGCCAGGAACTATGGCTACACCTTC	CASSQVARNYGYTF
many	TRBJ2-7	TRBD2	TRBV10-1	TGCGCCAGCAGCGCTAGCGGGAGGGCCACCCACGAGCAGTACTTC	CASSASGRATHEQYF
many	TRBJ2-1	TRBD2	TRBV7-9	TGTGCCAGCAACCTTCTAGCGGGAGGGCCGGGTGAGCAGTTCTTC	CASNLLAGGPGEQFF
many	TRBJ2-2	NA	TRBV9	TGTGCCAGCAGCGGGCGACCACTGGGAGGGGAGCTGTTTTTT	CASSGRPLGGELFF